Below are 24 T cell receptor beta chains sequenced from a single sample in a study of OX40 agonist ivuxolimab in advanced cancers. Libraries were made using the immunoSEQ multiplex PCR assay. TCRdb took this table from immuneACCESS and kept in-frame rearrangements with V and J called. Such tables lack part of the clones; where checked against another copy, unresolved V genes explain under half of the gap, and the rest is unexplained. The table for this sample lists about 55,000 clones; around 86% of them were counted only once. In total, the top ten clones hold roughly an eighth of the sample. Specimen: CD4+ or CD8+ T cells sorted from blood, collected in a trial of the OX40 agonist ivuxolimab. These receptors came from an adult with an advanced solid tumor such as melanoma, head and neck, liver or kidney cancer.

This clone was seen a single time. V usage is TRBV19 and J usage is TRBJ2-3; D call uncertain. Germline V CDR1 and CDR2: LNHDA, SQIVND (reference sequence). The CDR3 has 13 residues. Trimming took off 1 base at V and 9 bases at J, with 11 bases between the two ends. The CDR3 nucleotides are TGTGCCAGTAGTATAGTAGGACGATCAACGCAGTATTTT. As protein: CASSIVGRSTQYF.

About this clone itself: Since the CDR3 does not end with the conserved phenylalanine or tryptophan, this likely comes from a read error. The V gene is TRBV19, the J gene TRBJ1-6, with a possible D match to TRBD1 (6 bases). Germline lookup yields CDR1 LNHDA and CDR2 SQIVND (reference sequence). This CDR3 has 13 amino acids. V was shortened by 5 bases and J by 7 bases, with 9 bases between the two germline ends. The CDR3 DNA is TGTGCCAGTAGTCAGGGGCAGAATTCACCCCTCCACCTT. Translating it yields CASSQGQNSPLHL.

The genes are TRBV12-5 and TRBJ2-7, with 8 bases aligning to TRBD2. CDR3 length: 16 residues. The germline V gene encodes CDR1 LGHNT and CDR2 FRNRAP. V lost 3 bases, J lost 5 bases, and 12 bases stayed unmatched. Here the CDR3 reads CASGFGLRGGSDEQYF. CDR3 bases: TGTGCTAGTGGTTTCGGATTACGGGGGGGGAGCGACGAGCAGTACTTC.

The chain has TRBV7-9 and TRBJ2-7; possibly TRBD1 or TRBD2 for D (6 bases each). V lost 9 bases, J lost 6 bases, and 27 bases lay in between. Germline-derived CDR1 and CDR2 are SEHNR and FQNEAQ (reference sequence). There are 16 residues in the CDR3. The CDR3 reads CASLPQGFVLEGEQYF. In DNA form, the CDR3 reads TGTGCCAGTCTACCACAGGGTTTCGTTCTGGAGGGCGAGCAGTACTTC.

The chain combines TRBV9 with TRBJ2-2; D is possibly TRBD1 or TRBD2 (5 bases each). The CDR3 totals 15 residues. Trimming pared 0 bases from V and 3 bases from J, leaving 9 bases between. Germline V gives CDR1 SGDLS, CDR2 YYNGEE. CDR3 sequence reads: CASSVVPGHTGELFF. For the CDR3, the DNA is TGTGCCAGCAGCGTAGTGCCGGGGCACACCGGGGAGCTGTTTTTT.

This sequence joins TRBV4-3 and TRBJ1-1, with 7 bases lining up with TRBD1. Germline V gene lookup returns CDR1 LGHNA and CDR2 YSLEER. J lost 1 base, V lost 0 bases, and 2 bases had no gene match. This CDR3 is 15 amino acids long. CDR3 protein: CASSQDGQENTEAFF. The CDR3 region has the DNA TGCGCCAGCAGCCAAGATGGACAGGAGAACACTGAAGCTTTCTTT.

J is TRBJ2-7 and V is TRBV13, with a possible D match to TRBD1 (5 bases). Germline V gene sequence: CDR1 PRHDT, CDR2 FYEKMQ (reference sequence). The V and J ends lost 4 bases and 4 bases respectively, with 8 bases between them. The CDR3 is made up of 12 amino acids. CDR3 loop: CASSSGLYEQYF. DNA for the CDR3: TGTGCCAGCAGCTCAGGGTTATACGAGCAGTACTTC.

Here the CDR3 reads CASSDWGLAGGPKITDTQYF. The DNA for the CDR3 is TGTGCCAGCAGCGACTGGGGACTAGCGGGGGGCCCAAAAATCACAGATACGCAGTATTTT. The chain is built from TRBV5-5 and TRBJ2-3, with 15 nucleotides matching TRBD2. Trimming at V came to 4 bases and at J to 2 bases, leaving 14 bases not matched to a gene. The CDR3 extends over 20 amino acids. From germline, CDR1 is SGHKS and CDR2 YYEKEE (reference sequence). Filled out from reference TRBV5-5 and TRBJ2-3, the complete variable domain reads DAGVTQSPTHLIKTRGQQVTLRCSPISGHKSVSWYQQVLGQGPQFIFQYYEKEERGRGNFPDRFSARQFPNYSSELNVNALLLGDSALYLCASSDWGLAGGPKITDTQYFGPGTRLTVL.

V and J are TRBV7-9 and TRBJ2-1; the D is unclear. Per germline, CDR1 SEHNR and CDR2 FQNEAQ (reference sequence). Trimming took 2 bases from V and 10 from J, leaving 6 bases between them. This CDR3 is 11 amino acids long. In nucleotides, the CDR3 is TGTGCCAGCAGCTTATTACGGGAGCAGTTCTTC. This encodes CASSLLREQFF.

CDR3 protein: CSVAGPRNNEQFF. Written as DNA, the CDR3 is TGCAGCGTGGCCGGGCCTAGAAACAATGAGCAGTTCTTC. The V gene is TRBV29-1, the J gene TRBJ2-1, with D unresolved. Looked up from germline, CDR1 is SQVTM and CDR2 is ANQGSEA. The CDR3 runs 13 residues. Between the trimmed V and J ends, which lost 6 bases and 5 bases, there was a span of 14 bases.

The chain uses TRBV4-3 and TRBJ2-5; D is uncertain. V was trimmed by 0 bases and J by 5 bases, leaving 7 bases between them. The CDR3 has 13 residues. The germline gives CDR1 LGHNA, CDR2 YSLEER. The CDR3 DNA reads TGCGCCAGCAGCCAAGATTATTTGGAGACCCAGTACTTC. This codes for CASSQDYLETQYF.

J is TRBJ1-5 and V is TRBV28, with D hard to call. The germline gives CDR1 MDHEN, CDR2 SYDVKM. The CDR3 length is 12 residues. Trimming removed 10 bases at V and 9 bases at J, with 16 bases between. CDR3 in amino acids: CATGGQPAPQHF. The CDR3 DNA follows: TGTGCCACCGGCGGGCAGCCGGCGCCCCAGCATTTT.

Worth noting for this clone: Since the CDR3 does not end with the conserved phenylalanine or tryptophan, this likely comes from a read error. The CDR3 here is CASSYRGASYNSPLHL. CDR3 in DNA: TGTGCCAGCAGTTATAGGGGTGCCAGCTATAATTCACCCCTCCACCTT. The V gene is TRBV6-6, the J gene TRBJ1-6; tentative D call: TRBD1 (5 bases). V lost 3 bases to trimming and J lost 3 bases, with 12 bases between them. Germline loops: CDR1 MNHNY, CDR2 SVGAGI (reference sequence). CDR3 length: 16 amino acids.

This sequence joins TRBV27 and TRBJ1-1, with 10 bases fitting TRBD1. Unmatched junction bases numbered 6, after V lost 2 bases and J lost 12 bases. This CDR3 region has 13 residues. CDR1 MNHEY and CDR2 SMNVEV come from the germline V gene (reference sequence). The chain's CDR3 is CASSLDRTGGSFF. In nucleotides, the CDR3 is TGTGCCAGCAGTTTAGACAGGACAGGGGGTTCTTTCTTT.

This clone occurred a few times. Written as DNA, the CDR3 is TGTGCCAGCAGCCCTAACACCTACGAGCAGTACTTC. Amino acid sequence: CASSPNTYEQYF. The rearrangement links TRBV6-5 to TRBJ2-7; D unclear. The germline CDR1 and CDR2 sequences are MNHEY and SVGAGI. This CDR3 comprises 12 residues. With 6 bases removed from V and 2 bases from J, the gap between germline ends came to 8 bases.

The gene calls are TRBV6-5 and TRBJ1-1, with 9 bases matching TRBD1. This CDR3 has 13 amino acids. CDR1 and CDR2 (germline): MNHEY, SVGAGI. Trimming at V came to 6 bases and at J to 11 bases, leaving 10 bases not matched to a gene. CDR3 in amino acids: CASSSGTGLEAFF. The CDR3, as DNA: TGTGCCAGCAGCTCCGGGACAGGGTTAGAGGCTTTCTTT.

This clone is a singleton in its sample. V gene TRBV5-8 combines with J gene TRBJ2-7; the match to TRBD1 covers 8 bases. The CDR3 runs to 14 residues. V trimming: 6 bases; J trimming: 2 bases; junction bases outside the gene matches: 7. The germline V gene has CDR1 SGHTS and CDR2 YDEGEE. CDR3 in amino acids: CASTLGQATYEQYF. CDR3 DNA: TGTGCCAGCACCCTGGGACAGGCTACCTACGAGCAGTACTTC.

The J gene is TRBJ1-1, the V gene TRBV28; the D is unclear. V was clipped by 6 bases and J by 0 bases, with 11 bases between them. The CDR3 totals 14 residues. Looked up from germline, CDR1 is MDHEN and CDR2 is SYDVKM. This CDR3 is CASRPGVLNTEAFF. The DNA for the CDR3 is TGTGCCAGCAGACCCGGGGTTTTGAACACTGAAGCTTTCTTT.

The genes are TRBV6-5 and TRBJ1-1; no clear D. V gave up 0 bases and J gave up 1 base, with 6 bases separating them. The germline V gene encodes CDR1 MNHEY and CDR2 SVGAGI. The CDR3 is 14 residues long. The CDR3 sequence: CASSYSEGNTEAFF. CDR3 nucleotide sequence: TGTGCCAGCAGTTACTCGGAGGGGAACACTGAAGCTTTCTTT.

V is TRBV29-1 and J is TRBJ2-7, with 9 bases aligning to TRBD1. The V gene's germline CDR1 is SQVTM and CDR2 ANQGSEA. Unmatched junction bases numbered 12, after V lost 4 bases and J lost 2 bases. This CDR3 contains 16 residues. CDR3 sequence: CSVVHLMGQGPYEQYF. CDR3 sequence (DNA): TGCAGCGTTGTACACCTAATGGGACAGGGCCCCTACGAGCAGTACTTC.

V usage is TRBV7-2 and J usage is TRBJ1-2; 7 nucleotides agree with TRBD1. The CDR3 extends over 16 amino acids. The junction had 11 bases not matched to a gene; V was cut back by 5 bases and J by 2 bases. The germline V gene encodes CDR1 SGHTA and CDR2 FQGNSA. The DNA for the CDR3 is TGTGCCAGCAGCGAGTATCGAGGGGGCGCGAACTATGGCTACACCTTC. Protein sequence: CASSEYRGGANYGYTF.

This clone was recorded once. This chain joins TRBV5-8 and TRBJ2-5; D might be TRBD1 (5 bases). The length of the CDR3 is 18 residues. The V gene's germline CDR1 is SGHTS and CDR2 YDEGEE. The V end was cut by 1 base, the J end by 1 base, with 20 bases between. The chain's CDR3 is CASSLYPVGQGFQETQYF. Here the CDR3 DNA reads TGTGCCAGCAGCTTGTATCCCGTCGGGCAGGGATTCCAAGAGACCCAGTACTTC.

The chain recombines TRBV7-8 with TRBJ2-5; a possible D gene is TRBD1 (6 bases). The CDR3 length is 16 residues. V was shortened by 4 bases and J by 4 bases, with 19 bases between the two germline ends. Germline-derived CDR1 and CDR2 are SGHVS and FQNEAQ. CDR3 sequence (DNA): TGTGCCAGCAGCTCCTACAGGGACCTAGCTAGAGAGACCCAGTACTTC. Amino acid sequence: CASSSYRDLARETQYF.

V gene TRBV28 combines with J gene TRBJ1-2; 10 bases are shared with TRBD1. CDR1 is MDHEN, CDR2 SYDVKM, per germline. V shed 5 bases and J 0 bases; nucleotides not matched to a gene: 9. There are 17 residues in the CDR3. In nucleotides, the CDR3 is TGTGCCAGCAGTCCGACCCTGACAGGGGGCGCTAACTATGGCTACACCTTC. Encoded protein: CASSPTLTGGANYGYTF.